This T cell receptor (beta chain) came from a study of T cells expressing NK-cell markers. The overall study: Sorted CD3+CD56+NKG2C+, CD3+CD56+NKG2C- and CD3+CD56-NKG2C+ T cells provided the TCR beta repertoires. Seven of the eight sequenced donors were classified as HCMV-seropositive, and one was classified as seronegative.

It was by 5'RACE template switching with UMIs that TCR beta cDNA was made. TCRdb reprocessed the 5' RACE reads and stores each CDR3 protein as one record, lacking DNA. This listing includes about 550,000 distinct CDR3 sequences. Turning to this clonotype: As yet, its antigen is unknown.

The CDR3 is made up of 15 amino acids. In germline, CDR1 is DFQATT, CDR2 SNEGSKA (reference sequence). Study-wide points: Expanded clones of NKG2C+ T cells had an unclear HCMV specificity.

This TCR was sampled from a man between 18 and 35 years old in good health. Sequencing input: blood T cells: a sorted CD56 or NKG2C T cell subset, CD4+ or CD8+ T cells, or bulk PBMC T cells (not recorded which). This sequence joins TRBV20-1 and TRBJ2-7; the D gene TCRdb calls, TRBD1, cannot be checked with no DNA. The CDR3 reads CSADEGGGSSYEQYF.